One TCR beta chain is described in this entry. The CDR3 is made up of 15 amino acids. The V and J ends lost 4 bases and 2 bases respectively, with 13 bases between them. Germline loops: CDR1 SGHRS, CDR2 YFSETQ. A multiplex PCR was run with 60 Vbeta primers and 13 Jbeta primers. Profiled with immunoSEQ multiplex PCR; TCRdb holds only in-frame clones, not every one. The sample contains 150,000 to 200,000 clones, roughly 72% of which appear only once. Donors consisted of healthy bone marrow donors. The sample comes from a study of cytomegalovirus exposure and HLA in healthy donors. This sequence originates from a woman aged 40 to 50 in good health and CMV-seronegative. The sequencing sample was made of PBMCs. The V call is TRBV5-1, the J call TRBJ1-5, with D hard to call. The CDR3 spells CASSPAGGGNQPQHF. The CDR3 nucleotides are TGCGCCAGCAGCCCTGCTGGAGGTGGCAATCAGCCCCAGCATTTT.